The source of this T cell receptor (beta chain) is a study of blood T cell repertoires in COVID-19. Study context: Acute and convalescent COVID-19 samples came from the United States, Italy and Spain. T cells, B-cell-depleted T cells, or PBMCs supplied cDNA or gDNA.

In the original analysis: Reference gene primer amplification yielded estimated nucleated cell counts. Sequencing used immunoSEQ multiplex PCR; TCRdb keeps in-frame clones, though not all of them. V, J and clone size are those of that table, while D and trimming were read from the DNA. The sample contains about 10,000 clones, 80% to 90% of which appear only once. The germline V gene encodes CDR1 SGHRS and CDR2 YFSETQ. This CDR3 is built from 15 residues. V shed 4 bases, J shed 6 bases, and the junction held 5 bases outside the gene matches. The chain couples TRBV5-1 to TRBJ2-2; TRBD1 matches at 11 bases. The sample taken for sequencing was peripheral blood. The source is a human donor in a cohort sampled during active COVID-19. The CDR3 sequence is CASSRDRGYSGELFF. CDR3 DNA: TGCGCCAGCAGCAGGGACAGGGGGTACTCCGGGGAGCTGTTTTTT.